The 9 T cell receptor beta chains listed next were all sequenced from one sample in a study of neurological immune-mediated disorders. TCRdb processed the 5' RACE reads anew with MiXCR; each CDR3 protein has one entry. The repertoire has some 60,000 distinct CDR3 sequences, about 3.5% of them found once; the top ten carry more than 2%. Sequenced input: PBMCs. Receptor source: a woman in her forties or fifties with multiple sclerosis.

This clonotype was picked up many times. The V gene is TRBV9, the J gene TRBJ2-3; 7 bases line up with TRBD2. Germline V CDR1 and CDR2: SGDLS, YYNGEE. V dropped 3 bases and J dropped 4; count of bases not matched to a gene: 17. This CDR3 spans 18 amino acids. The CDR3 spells CASSARLRDYRQADTQYF. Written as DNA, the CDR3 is TGTGCCAGCAGCGCCCGCCTCCGGGACTACCGTCAGGCAGATACGCAGTATTTT. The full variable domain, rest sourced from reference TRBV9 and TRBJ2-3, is DSGVTQTPKHLITATGQRVTLRCSPRSGDLSVYWYQQSLDQGLQFLIQYYNGEERAKGNILERFSAQQFPDLHSELNLSSLELGDSALYFCASSARLRDYRQADTQYFGPGTRLTVL.

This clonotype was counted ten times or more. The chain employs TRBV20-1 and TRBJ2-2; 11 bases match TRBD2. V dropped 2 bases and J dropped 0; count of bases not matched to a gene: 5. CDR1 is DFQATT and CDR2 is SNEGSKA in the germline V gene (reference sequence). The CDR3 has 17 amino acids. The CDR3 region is CSARTGLAESNTGELFF. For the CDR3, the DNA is TGCAGTGCTAGAACGGGACTAGCGGAGTCGAACACCGGGGAGCTGTTTTTT.

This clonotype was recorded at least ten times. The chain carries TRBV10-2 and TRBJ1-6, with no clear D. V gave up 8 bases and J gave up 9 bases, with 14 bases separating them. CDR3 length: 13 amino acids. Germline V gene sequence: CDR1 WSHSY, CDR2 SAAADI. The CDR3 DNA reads TGCGCCAGCTATAACAGAAAGGGTTCACCCCTCCACTTT. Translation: CASYNRKGSPLHF.

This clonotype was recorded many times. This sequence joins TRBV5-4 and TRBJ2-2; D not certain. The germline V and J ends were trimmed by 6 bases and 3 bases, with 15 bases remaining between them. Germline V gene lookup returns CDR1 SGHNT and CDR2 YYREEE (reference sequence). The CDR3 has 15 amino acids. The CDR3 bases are TGTGCCAGCACCATCGACGAAGGTTACACCGGGGAGCTGTTTTTT. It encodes CASTIDEGYTGELFF.

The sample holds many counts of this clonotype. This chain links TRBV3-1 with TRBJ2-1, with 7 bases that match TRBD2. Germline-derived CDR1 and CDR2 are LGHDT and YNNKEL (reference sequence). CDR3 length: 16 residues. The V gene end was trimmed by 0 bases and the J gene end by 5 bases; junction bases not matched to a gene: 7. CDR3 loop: CASSQEGAGRDNEQFF. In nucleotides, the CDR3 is TGTGCCAGCAGCCAAGAAGGGGCAGGGAGGGACAATGAGCAGTTCTTC.

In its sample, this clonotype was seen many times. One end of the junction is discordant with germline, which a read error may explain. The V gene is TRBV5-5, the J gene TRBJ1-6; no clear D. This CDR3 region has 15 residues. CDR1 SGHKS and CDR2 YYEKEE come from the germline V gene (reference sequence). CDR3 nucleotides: TGTGCCAGCAGCCGAGTAATCGGGTTGAGTTCACCCCTCAACTTT. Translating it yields CASSRVIGLSSPLNF.

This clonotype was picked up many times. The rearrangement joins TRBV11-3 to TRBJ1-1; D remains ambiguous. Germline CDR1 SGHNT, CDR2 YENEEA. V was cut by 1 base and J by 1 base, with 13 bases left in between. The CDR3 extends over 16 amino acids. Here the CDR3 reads CASSLGVWQSNTEAFF. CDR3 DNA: TGTGCCAGCAGCTTAGGAGTATGGCAGTCGAACACTGAAGCTTTCTTT.

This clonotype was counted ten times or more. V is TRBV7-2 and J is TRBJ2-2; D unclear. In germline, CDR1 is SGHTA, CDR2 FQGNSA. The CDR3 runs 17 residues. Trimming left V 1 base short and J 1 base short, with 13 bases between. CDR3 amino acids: CASSLVALPLNTGELFF. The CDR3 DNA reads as TGTGCCAGCAGCTTAGTGGCGCTCCCATTGAACACCGGGGAGCTGTTTTTT.

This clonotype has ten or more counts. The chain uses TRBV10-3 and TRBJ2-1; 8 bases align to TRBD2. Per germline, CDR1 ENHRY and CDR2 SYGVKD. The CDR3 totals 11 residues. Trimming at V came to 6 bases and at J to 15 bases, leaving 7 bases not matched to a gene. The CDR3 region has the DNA TGTGCCATCAGCCCCGGGACTAGTTCGTTCTTC. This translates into CAISPGTSSFF.